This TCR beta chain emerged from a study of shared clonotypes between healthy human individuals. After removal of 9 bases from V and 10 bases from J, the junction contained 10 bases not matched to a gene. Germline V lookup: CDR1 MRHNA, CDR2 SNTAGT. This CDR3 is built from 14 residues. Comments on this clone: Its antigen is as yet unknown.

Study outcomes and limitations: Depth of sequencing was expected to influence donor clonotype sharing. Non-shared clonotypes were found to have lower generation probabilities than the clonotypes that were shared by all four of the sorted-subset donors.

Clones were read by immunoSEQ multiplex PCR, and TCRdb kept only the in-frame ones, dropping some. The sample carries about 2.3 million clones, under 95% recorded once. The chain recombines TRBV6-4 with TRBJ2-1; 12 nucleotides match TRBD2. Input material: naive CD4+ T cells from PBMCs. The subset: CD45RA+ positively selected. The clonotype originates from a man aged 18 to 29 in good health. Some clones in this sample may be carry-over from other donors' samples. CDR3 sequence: CASGRLAGEREQFF. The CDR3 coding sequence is TGTGCCAGTGGGCGACTAGCGGGAGAGCGGGAGCAGTTCTTC.